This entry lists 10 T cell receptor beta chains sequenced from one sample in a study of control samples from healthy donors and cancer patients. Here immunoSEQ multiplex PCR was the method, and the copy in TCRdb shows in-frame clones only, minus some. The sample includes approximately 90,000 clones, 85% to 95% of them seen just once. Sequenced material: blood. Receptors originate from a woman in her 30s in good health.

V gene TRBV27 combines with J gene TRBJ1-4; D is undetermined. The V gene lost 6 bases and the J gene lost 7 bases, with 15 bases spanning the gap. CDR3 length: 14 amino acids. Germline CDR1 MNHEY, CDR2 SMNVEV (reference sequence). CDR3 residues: CASSTDPGFEKLFF. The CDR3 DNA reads TGTGCCAGCAGCACAGACCCGGGATTTGAAAAACTGTTTTTT.

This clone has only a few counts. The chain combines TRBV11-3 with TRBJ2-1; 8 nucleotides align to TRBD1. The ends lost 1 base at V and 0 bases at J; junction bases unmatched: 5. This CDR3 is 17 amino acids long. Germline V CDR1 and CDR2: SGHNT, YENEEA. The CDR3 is CASSLVFGTGSYNEQFF. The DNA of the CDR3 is TGTGCCAGCAGCTTAGTATTCGGGACAGGCTCCTACAATGAGCAGTTCTTC.

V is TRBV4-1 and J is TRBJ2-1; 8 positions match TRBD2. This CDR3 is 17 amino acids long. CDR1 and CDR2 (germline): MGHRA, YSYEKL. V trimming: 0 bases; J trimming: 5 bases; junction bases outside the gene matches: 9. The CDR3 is CASSQDLVSGGNNEQFF. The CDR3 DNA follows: TGCGCCAGCAGCCAAGATCTTGTCAGCGGGGGTAACAATGAGCAGTTCTTC.

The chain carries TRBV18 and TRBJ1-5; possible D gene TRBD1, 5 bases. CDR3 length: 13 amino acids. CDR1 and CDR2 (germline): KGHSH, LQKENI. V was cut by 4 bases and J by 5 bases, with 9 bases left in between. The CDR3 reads CASSQGTDQPQHF. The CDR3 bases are TGTGCCAGCTCACAGGGGACGGATCAGCCCCAGCATTTT.

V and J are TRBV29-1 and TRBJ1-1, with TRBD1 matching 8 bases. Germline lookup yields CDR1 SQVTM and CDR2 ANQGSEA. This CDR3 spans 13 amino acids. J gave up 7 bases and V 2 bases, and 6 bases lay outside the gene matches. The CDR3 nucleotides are TGCAGCGTTGAAACGACAGGGGTCAGTGAAGCTTTCTTT. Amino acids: CSVETTGVSEAFF. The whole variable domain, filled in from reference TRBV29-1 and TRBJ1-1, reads SAVISQKPSRDICQRGTSLTIQCQVDSQVTMMFWYRQQPGQSLTLIATANQGSEATYESGFVIDKFPISRPNLTFSTLTVSNMSPEDSSIYLCSVETTGVSEAFFGQGTRLTVV.

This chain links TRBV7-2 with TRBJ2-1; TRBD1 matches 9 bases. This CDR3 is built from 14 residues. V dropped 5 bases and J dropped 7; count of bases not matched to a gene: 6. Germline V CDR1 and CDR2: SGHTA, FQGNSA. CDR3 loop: CASSPGTGRNEQFF. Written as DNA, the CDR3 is TGTGCCAGCAGCCCCGGGACAGGGAGAAATGAGCAGTTCTTC.

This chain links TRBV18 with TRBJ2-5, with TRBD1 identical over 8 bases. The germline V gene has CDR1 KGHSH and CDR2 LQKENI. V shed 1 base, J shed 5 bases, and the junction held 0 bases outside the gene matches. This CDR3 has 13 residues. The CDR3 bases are TGTGCCAGCTCACCACGGGACAGGGAGACCCAGTACTTC. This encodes CASSPRDRETQYF.

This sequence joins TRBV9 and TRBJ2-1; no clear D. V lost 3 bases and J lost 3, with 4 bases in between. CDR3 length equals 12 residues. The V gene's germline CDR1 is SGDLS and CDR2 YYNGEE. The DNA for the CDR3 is TGTGCCAGCAGCGCTGACTACAATGAGCAGTTCTTC. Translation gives CASSADYNEQFF.

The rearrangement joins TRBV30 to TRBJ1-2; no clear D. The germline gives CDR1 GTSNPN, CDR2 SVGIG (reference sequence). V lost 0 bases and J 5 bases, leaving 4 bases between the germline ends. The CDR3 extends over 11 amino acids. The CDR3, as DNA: TGTGCCTGGAGTGTGGATTATGGCTACACCTTC. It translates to CAWSVDYGYTF.

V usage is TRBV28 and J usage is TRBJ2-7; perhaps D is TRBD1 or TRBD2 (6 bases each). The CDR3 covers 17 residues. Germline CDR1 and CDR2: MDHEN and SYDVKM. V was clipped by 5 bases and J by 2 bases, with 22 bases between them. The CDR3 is CASSGIYVGGIPYEQYF. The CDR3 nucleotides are TGTGCCAGCAGTGGCATTTACGTCGGGGGCATTCCCTACGAGCAGTACTTC.